Shown below are 27 T cell receptor beta chains from a single sample sequenced in a study of blood T cell repertoires in COVID-19. The method was immunoSEQ multiplex PCR; TCRdb's version includes in-frame clones alone and lacks a portion of them. The sample gives approximately 310,000 clones, 89% of which show up once; 5.2% is in the top ten. The sequenced sample was PBMCs or T cells enriched from blood (not recorded which). All receptors derive from a man aged 60 to 75 who had recovered from COVID-19.

The V and J genes are TRBV7-2 and TRBJ1-3, with 7 nucleotides matching TRBD1. This CDR3 contains 16 residues. V was clipped by 0 bases and J by 2 bases; unmatched bases: 4. The V gene's germline CDR1 is SGHTA and CDR2 FQGNSA. The CDR3 sequence: CASSLAVGTAGNTIYF. The DNA for the CDR3 is TGTGCCAGCAGCTTAGCGGTTGGGACAGCTGGAAACACCATATATTTT. Full variable domain (rest looked up from reference TRBV7-2 and TRBJ1-3): GAGVSQSPSNKVTEKGKDVELRCDPISGHTALYWYRQSLGQGLEFLIYFQGNSAPDKSGLPSDRFSAERTGGSVSTLTIQRTQQEDSAVYLCASSLAVGTAGNTIYFGEGSWLTVV.

The genes are TRBV3-1 (or the pseudogene TRBV3-2) and TRBJ2-3; the match to TRBD1 covers 9 bases. Germline CDR1 reads LGHDT; CDR2 reads YNNKEL (reference sequence). Trimming removed 4 bases from V and 3 bases from J; junction bases left unmatched: 5. CDR3 length: 15 residues. The CDR3 sequence: CASSLTGGGTDTQYF. CDR3 nucleotide sequence: TGTGCCAGCAGCCTCACAGGGGGCGGGACAGATACGCAGTATTTT.

V and J are TRBV29-1 and TRBJ1-1; D ambiguous. Germline loops: CDR1 SQVTM, CDR2 ANQGSEA. Deletions cut 7 bases from V and 4 bases from J, with 16 bases between. CDR3 length: 13 residues. This CDR3 reads CSAPSLPGTEAFF. The CDR3 bases are TGCAGCGCTCCTTCTTTACCAGGCACTGAAGCTTTCTTT.

The rearrangement joins TRBV27 to TRBJ1-1; 8 nucleotides align to TRBD1. Trimming took 7 bases from V and 0 from J; bases not matched to a gene: 4. This CDR3 is built from 14 residues. From germline, CDR1 is MNHEY and CDR2 SMNVEV (reference sequence). The CDR3 coding sequence is TGTGCCAGCACCCGGGACAGGATGAACACTGAAGCTTTCTTT. This gives the protein CASTRDRMNTEAFF.

The V call is TRBV10-3, the J call TRBJ1-1; maybe TRBD1 (5 bases). Trimming shortened V by 6 bases and J by 6 bases, and 14 bases separated the two germline ends. The CDR3 covers 13 residues. Germline assignment: CDR1 ENHRY and CDR2 SYGVKD. The CDR3 DNA follows: TGTGCCATCAGCGGGGGGACCAGTCCTGAAGCTTTCTTT. This sequence encodes CAISGGTSPEAFF.

The J gene is TRBJ1-4, the V gene TRBV7-2, with D perhaps TRBD1 (5 bases). The CDR3 has 13 amino acids. V lost 5 bases and J 7 bases, leaving 11 bases between the germline ends. The V gene's germline CDR1 is SGHTA and CDR2 FQGNSA. The CDR3 is CASSPGRGEKLFF. The CDR3 DNA reads TGTGCCAGCAGCCCCGGGAGGGGTGAAAAACTGTTTTTT.

The chain carries TRBV19 and TRBJ2-2, with TRBD2 as a possible D gene (6 bases). Trimming removed 5 bases at V and 7 bases at J, with 17 bases between. CDR3 size: 15 residues. Per germline, CDR1 LNHDA and CDR2 SQIVND (reference sequence). CDR3 in DNA: TGTGCCAGTAGTGAGGACGGGCTAGCGAACGGGGAGCTGTTTTTT. This translates into CASSEDGLANGELFF.

This chain uses TRBV5-1 with TRBJ1-1; D ambiguous. This CDR3 region has 14 residues. With 0 bases removed from V and 0 bases from J, the gap between germline ends came to 6 bases. Germline V gene sequence: CDR1 SGHRS, CDR2 YFSETQ. CDR3 sequence (DNA): TGCGCCAGCAGCTTGGGGGCAGTGAACACTGAAGCTTTCTTT. This encodes CASSLGAVNTEAFF.

The gene calls are TRBV5-4 and TRBJ2-1, with unresolved D. Germline V gene sequence: CDR1 SGHNT, CDR2 YYREEE (reference sequence). Trimming removed 2 bases at V and 1 base at J, with 10 bases between. The CDR3 runs 15 residues. CDR3 sequence reads: CASSLSGESYNEQFF. Written as DNA, the CDR3 is TGTGCCAGCAGCTTATCGGGTGAGTCCTACAATGAGCAGTTCTTC.

The rearrangement joins TRBV5-6 to TRBJ2-7; TRBD1 might be the D (6 bases). Germline CDR1 SGHDT, CDR2 YYEEEE. Trimming took 3 bases from V and 3 from J, leaving 13 bases between them. The CDR3 consists of 14 residues. CDR3 in DNA: TGTGCCAGCAGCTGGGATAGGGGGATCTACGAGCAGTACTTC. This codes for CASSWDRGIYEQYF.

The chain links TRBV29-1 to TRBJ2-1; 11 bases align to TRBD2. There are 14 residues in the CDR3. Per germline, CDR1 SQVTM and CDR2 ANQGSEA. With 7 bases clipped from V and 3 bases from J, the junction kept 5 bases outside the gene matches. The CDR3 DNA reads as TGCAGCGCACCAGGACTAGCGGGCTACAATGAGCAGTTCTTC. Its protein is CSAPGLAGYNEQFF.

V gene TRBV5-1 combines with J gene TRBJ2-2; D possibly corresponds to TRBD2 (5 bases). The germline V gene has CDR1 SGHRS and CDR2 YFSETQ. CDR3 length: 16 amino acids. Trimming stripped 4 bases from V and 2 bases from J, with 15 bases between. The CDR3 nucleotides read TGCGCCAGCAGCCCGGAGGTTAGGATCAACACCGGGGAGCTGTTTTTT. Amino acid sequence: CASSPEVRINTGELFF.

V usage is TRBV28 and J usage is TRBJ1-2, with 10 positions matching TRBD1. J was trimmed by 4 bases and V by 5 bases; bases with no gene match: 13. Germline CDR1 reads MDHEN; CDR2 reads SYDVKM. This CDR3 spans 17 amino acids. CDR3 amino acids: CASSLDPQTGGVYGYTF. Here the CDR3 DNA reads TGTGCCAGCAGTCTCGACCCCCAGACAGGGGGCGTCTATGGCTACACCTTC.

In this sample, this clone turned up a few times. The chain uses TRBV6-6 and TRBJ1-5; D is undetermined. The V gene's germline CDR1 is MNHNY and CDR2 SVGAGI (reference sequence). The ends were cut back, 7 bases at V and 0 bases at J, with 13 bases in the middle. CDR3 size: 15 residues. The CDR3 is CASIGERHSNQPQHF. In nucleotides, the CDR3 is TGTGCCAGCATTGGCGAGAGGCATAGCAATCAGCCCCAGCATTTT.

This clone has only a few counts. The chain links TRBV12-5 to TRBJ2-1; TRBD2 matches 13 bases. With V trimmed by 6 bases and J by 7 bases, 15 bases remained unmatched. Germline CDR1 LGHNT, CDR2 FRNRAP. The CDR3 totals 18 residues. The CDR3, as DNA: TGTGCTAGTGGGCCTGGGACTAGCGGGACGTTTTGGGGTAATGAGCAGTTCTTC. Protein sequence: CASGPGTSGTFWGNEQFF.

The chain recombines TRBV25-1 with TRBJ2-1, with TRBD2 matching 8 bases. Trimming at V came to 5 bases and at J to 4 bases, leaving 4 bases not matched to a gene. The germline CDR1 and CDR2 sequences are MGHDK and SYGVNS. The CDR3 length is 14 residues. The CDR3 region is CASSRAGVYNEQFF. The CDR3 DNA sequence: TGTGCCAGCAGTCGAGCGGGGGTGTACAATGAGCAGTTCTTC.

As DNA, the CDR3 is TGTGCCAGTAGTAGTTCTCTAGCGGTCTCGGATACGCAGTATTTT. Its protein product is CASSSSLAVSDTQYF. The V gene is TRBV19, the J gene TRBJ2-3, with TRBD2 matching over 7 bases. Germline CDR1 reads LNHDA; CDR2 reads SQIVND (reference sequence). Trimming at V came to 4 bases and at J to 6 bases, leaving 10 bases not matched to a gene. The CDR3 consists of 15 residues.

This chain links TRBV5-1 with TRBJ2-2, with D tentatively TRBD1 (5 bases). The CDR3 spans 14 residues. V was trimmed by 0 bases and J by 7 bases, leaving 10 bases between them. Germline V gene sequence: CDR1 SGHRS, CDR2 YFSETQ. CDR3 in DNA: TGCGCCAGCAGCTTGGATTGGCAGGGCGGGGAGCTGTTTTTT. Its protein product is CASSLDWQGGELFF.

This rearrangement joins TRBV2 to TRBJ2-7; D remains ambiguous. Per germline, CDR1 SNHLY and CDR2 FYNNEI. CDR3 length: 11 residues. V was pared by 2 bases and J by 6 bases, with 5 bases between. CDR3 loop: CASSENSEQYF. CDR3 nucleotide sequence: TGTGCCAGCAGTGAAAATAGCGAGCAGTACTTC.

This chain joins TRBV24-1 and TRBJ2-5; D remains unclear. The CDR3 length is 13 residues. CDR1 KGHDR and CDR2 SFDVKD come from the germline V gene. The ends were cut back, 4 bases at V and 7 bases at J, with 12 bases in the middle. CDR3 sequence reads: CATSEASPGTQYF. For the CDR3, the DNA is TGTGCCACCAGTGAGGCTTCTCCGGGGACCCAGTACTTC.

The chain is built from TRBV6-5 and TRBJ1-2, with a weak D call TRBD1 (5 bases). This CDR3 is built from 14 residues. CDR1 is MNHEY and CDR2 is SVGAGI in the germline V gene. V shed 8 bases and J shed 4 bases, with 17 bases lying between them. The CDR3 reads CASGTPPNTYGYTF. The CDR3 DNA reads as TGTGCCAGCGGGACTCCCCCTAATACCTATGGCTACACCTTC.

The CDR3 reads CASSQDRGVPAFF. CDR3 in DNA: TGTGCCAGCAGCCAAGATCGAGGAGTGCCAGCTTTCTTT. This sequence joins TRBV3-1 (or the pseudogene TRBV3-2) and TRBJ1-1, with D unclear. From germline, CDR1 is LGHDT and CDR2 YNNKEL (reference sequence). V lost 0 bases and J lost 10, with 12 bases in between. There are 13 residues in the CDR3.

The chain uses TRBV3-1 (or the pseudogene TRBV3-2) and TRBJ2-4; a weak D match, TRBD2 (6 bases). Germline CDR1 and CDR2: LGHDT and YNNKEL (reference sequence). This CDR3 is built from 16 residues. V dropped 0 bases and J dropped 3 bases, with 12 bases sitting between them. The DNA of the CDR3 is TGTGCCAGCAGCCAAGATTTAGCGGCGGGCAAAAACATTCAGTACTTC. Amino acid sequence: CASSQDLAAGKNIQYF.

The rearrangement links TRBV5-1 to TRBJ2-1, with TRBD2 as a possible D gene (7 bases). Trimming took off 2 bases at V and 4 bases at J, with 16 bases between the two ends. Germline V gene data show CDR1 as SGHRS and CDR2 as YFSETQ. The length of the CDR3 is 16 residues. The CDR3 nucleotides read TGCGCCAGCAGCTTCGGGGGGCAAATCCTTTACAATGAGCAGTTCTTC. It is translated as CASSFGGQILYNEQFF.

A few counts support this clone. J is TRBJ1-2 and V is TRBV30; 7 nucleotides align to TRBD1. The CDR3 contains 14 residues. The ends lost 6 bases at V and 7 bases at J; junction bases unmatched: 14. Germline V gives CDR1 GTSNPN, CDR2 SVGIG (reference sequence). This CDR3 reads CACPLGQRAGGYTF. CDR3 sequence (DNA): TGTGCCTGTCCTTTGGGACAGCGGGCGGGTGGCTACACCTTC.

This clone was picked up a small number of times. The rearrangement links TRBV6-2 or TRBV6-3 to TRBJ1-2; D ambiguous. The V gene lost 5 bases and the J gene lost 8 bases, with 18 bases spanning the gap. Germline CDR1 reads MNHEY; CDR2 reads SVGEGT. CDR3 length equals 14 residues. The CDR3 sequence: CASSLPGPGGGYTF. CDR3 DNA sequence: TGTGCCAGCAGTCTCCCCGGACCCGGCGGGGGCTACACCTTC.

V and J are TRBV28 and TRBJ1-2; 8 bases are shared with TRBD1. This CDR3 has 14 amino acids. J lost 3 bases, V lost 6 bases, and 6 bases had no gene match. Germline lookup yields CDR1 MDHEN and CDR2 SYDVKM. The CDR3 spells CASSQQGGDYGYTF. In DNA, the CDR3 is TGTGCCAGCAGCCAACAGGGGGGGGACTATGGCTACACCTTC.